These 25 T cell receptor beta chains were all obtained from the same sample, sequenced in a study of cytomegalovirus exposure and HLA in healthy donors. The PCR contained 60 Vbeta and 13 Jbeta primers. Using immunoSEQ multiplex PCR, the repertoire was profiled, and TCRdb retains in-frame clones only, with some absent. Of 200,000 or so clones listed, under 70% are singletons. The sample was PBMCs. Every receptor here comes from a man aged 40-49 years in good health and CMV-seropositive.

The V call is TRBV7-8, the J call TRBJ1-6; the D is unclear. This CDR3 comprises 16 residues. Germline V gene sequence: CDR1 SGHVS, CDR2 FQNEAQ. Trimming took off 6 bases at V and 5 bases at J, with 17 bases between the two ends. The CDR3, as DNA: TGTGCCAGCAGATTCTCCGGGAGTCGAGATAATTCACCCCTCCACTTT. Translation gives CASRFSGSRDNSPLHF. The whole variable domain, remainder taken from reference TRBV7-8 and TRBJ1-6, is GAGVSQSPRYKVAKRGQDVALRCDPISGHVSLFWYQQALGQGPEFLTYFQNEAQLDKSGLPSDRFFAERPEGSVSTLKIQRTQQEDSAVYLCASRFSGSRDNSPLHFGNGTRLTVT.

To note about this clone: Other DNA sequences in the same sample also yield this CDR3. The CDR3 sequence: CASSPRASGDNEQFF. In DNA, the CDR3 is TGCGCCAGCAGCCCCCGGGCTAGCGGAGACAATGAGCAGTTCTTC. V gene TRBV5-1 combines with J gene TRBJ2-1; 7 nucleotides agree with TRBD2. CDR3 length: 15 amino acids. CDR1 is SGHRS, CDR2 YFSETQ, per germline. Germline trimming cut 4 bases from V and 5 bases from J; bases unmatched to any gene: 9.

J is TRBJ1-1 and V is TRBV5-4; 7 bases align to TRBD1. Looked up from germline, CDR1 is SGHNT and CDR2 is YYREEE (reference sequence). This CDR3 comprises 15 residues. The junction had 11 bases not matched to a gene; V was cut back by 4 bases and J by 5 bases. The CDR3 sequence is CASSQGGYRETEAFF. The CDR3 DNA reads TGTGCCAGCAGCCAAGGGGGCTATCGGGAGACTGAAGCTTTCTTT.

This clone has a handful of counts. This rearrangement joins TRBV6-6 to TRBJ1-1; tentatively, D is TRBD1 (6 bases). This CDR3 is 14 amino acids long. V was shortened by 0 bases and J by 4 bases, with 9 bases between the two germline ends. Germline CDR1 and CDR2: MNHNY and SVGAGI (reference sequence). The CDR3 nucleotides read TGTGCCAGCAGTTACTCGATGGGGGCCACTGAAGCTTTCTTT. Its protein is CASSYSMGATEAFF.

This sequence joins TRBV18 and TRBJ1-3; D call uncertain. Trimming cost V 1 base and J 2 bases, with 9 bases left between them. This CDR3 is built from 15 residues. Germline values: CDR1 KGHSH, CDR2 LQKENI. CDR3 coding DNA: TGTGCCAGCTCACCACGAGATCTCGCTGGAAACACCATATATTTT. Amino acids: CASSPRDLAGNTIYF.

The chain recombines TRBV19 with TRBJ1-4; 10 bases agree with TRBD1. Germline CDR1 LNHDA, CDR2 SQIVND (reference sequence). CDR3 length equals 15 residues. V lost 6 bases to trimming and J lost 7 bases; unmatched junction nucleotides: 8. Here the CDR3 DNA reads TGTGCCAGTAGATCTCTGACAGGGGGCGCTGAAAAACTGTTTTTT. Protein: CASRSLTGGAEKLFF.

This rearrangement joins TRBV4-3 to TRBJ2-3; 7 bases match TRBD2. CDR1 and CDR2 (germline): LGHNA, YSLEER. This CDR3 is 17 amino acids long. The J segment lost 1 base and the V segment lost 4 bases, leaving 11 bases of the junction unmatched. CDR3 DNA: TGCGCCAGCAGCCCCAAGACGGGGGGTGGGGGCACAGATACGCAGTATTTT. This encodes CASSPKTGGGGTDTQYF.

The V gene is TRBV28, the J gene TRBJ2-3; TRBD2 aligns across 7 bases. Germline V CDR1 and CDR2: MDHEN, SYDVKM. This CDR3 contains 13 residues. The V and J ends lost 8 bases and 8 bases, in that order; junction bases with no gene match: 10. In nucleotides, the CDR3 is TGTGCCAGCGCCGACCCTAGCGGAGGTACGCAGTATTTT. Translating gives CASADPSGGTQYF.

V usage is TRBV2 and J usage is TRBJ2-7; 11 nucleotides match TRBD1. There are 15 residues in the CDR3. V lost 1 base to trimming and J lost 4 bases; unmatched junction nucleotides: 3. The germline V gene encodes CDR1 SNHLY and CDR2 FYNNEI. This CDR3 is CASSEEGTGGYEQYF. The CDR3 DNA reads as TGTGCCAGCAGTGAAGAAGGGACAGGGGGATACGAGCAGTACTTC.

The chain combines TRBV7-2 with TRBJ1-1; TRBD1 might be the D (6 bases). CDR3 length: 15 residues. V lost 2 bases, J lost 7 bases, and 17 bases lay in between. CDR1 is SGHTA, CDR2 FQGNSA, per germline. This CDR3 is CASSLPRRQANEAFF. The CDR3 region has the DNA TGTGCCAGCAGCTTACCCCGCCGACAGGCGAATGAAGCTTTCTTT.

This chain joins TRBV5-4 and TRBJ2-3, with D tentatively TRBD2 (6 bases). This CDR3 contains 16 residues. Deletions cut 0 bases from V and 1 base from J, with 12 bases between. From germline, CDR1 is SGHNT and CDR2 YYREEE (reference sequence). Here the CDR3 reads CASSLVQTGGTDTQYF. Here the CDR3 DNA reads TGTGCCAGCAGCTTGGTTCAAACGGGGGGCACAGATACGCAGTATTTT. The full variable domain, its missing parts supplied by reference TRBV5-4 and TRBJ2-3, is ETGVTQSPTHLIKTRGQQVTLRCSSQSGHNTVSWYQQALGQGPQFIFQYYREEENGRGNFPPRFSGLQFPNYSSELNVNALELDDSALYLCASSLVQTGGTDTQYFGPGTRLTVL.

This chain links TRBV7-9 with TRBJ2-3; TRBD1 matches 8 bases. The CDR3 is 16 amino acids. Losses at the gene ends were 5 bases for V and 2 bases for J; bases not matched to a gene: 9. Looked up from germline, CDR1 is SEHNR and CDR2 is FQNEAQ (reference sequence). DNA of the CDR3: TGTGCCAGCAGCCCACAGACAGGGGCACCCACAGATACGCAGTATTTT. Residues: CASSPQTGAPTDTQYF. Using reference TRBV7-9 and TRBJ2-3 for the parts outside the CDR3, the full variable domain is DTGVSQNPRHKITKRGQNVTFRCDPISEHNRLYWYRQTLGQGPEFLTYFQNEAQLEKSRLLSDRFSAERPKGSFSTLEIQRTEQGDSAMYLCASSPQTGAPTDTQYFGPGTRLTVL.

The chain links TRBV18 to TRBJ1-1, with D possibly TRBD1 on 6 matching bases. Germline CDR1 KGHSH, CDR2 LQKENI. V lost 3 bases, J lost 5 bases, and 13 bases lay in between. The CDR3 has 14 residues. CDR3 coding DNA: TGTGCCAGCTCACCCCGCGGGGGGCCAACTGAAGCTTTCTTT. Residues: CASSPRGGPTEAFF.

This chain connects TRBV4-1 to TRBJ1-2; D might be TRBD1 (6 bases). Germline-derived CDR1 and CDR2 are MGHRA and YSYEKL. CDR3 length equals 14 residues. Between the trimmed V and J ends, which lost 4 bases and 3 bases, there was a span of 12 bases. The CDR3 spells CASSPRGGDYGYTF. The DNA of the CDR3 is TGCGCCAGCAGCCCCCGGGGGGGCGACTATGGCTACACCTTC.

The gene calls are TRBV7-6 and TRBJ2-5; 8 bases map to TRBD1. CDR3 length: 16 residues. Germline CDR1 reads SGHVS; CDR2 reads FNYEAQ. V gave up 5 bases and J gave up 1 base; unmatched junction bases: 9. CDR3 region: CASSDRDRPFQETQYF. CDR3 in DNA: TGTGCCAGCAGCGACCGGGACAGGCCATTCCAAGAGACCCAGTACTTC.

The CDR3 DNA is TGCGCCAGCAGGGCCCCTCACGAATCCTACGAGCAGTACTTC. It encodes CASRAPHESYEQYF. The chain links TRBV10-2 to TRBJ2-7; no reliable D call. Deletions cut 6 bases from V and 1 base from J, with 13 bases between. Per the germline V gene, CDR1 is WSHSY and CDR2 is SAAADI. The CDR3 sequence is 14 residues long.

Concerning this clone: With a far larger clone one base away, a read error is the likely cause. The chain carries TRBV6-5 and TRBJ2-7; TRBD1 might be the D (5 bases). The V gene lost 7 bases and the J gene lost 7 bases, with 23 bases spanning the gap. This CDR3 contains 15 residues. Germline V lookup: CDR1 MNHEY, CDR2 SVGAGI. The CDR3 loop reads CASNPPEGVCNEQYF. CDR3 DNA: TGTGCCAGCAACCCGCCTGAAGGGGTTTGCAATGAGCAGTACTTC.

The gene calls are TRBV5-1 and TRBJ2-1, with 9 nucleotides matching TRBD1. V lost 4 bases, J lost 10 bases, and 9 bases stayed unmatched. Germline-derived CDR1 and CDR2 are SGHRS and YFSETQ. This CDR3 contains 14 residues. The CDR3 here is CASSRDRADGEQFF. CDR3 nucleotides: TGCGCCAGCAGCCGGGACAGGGCTGACGGGGAGCAGTTCTTC.

The rearrangement joins TRBV7-9 to TRBJ2-7; 10 bases are shared with TRBD1. Germline CDR1 is SEHNR and CDR2 is FQNEAQ (reference sequence). The length of the CDR3 is 12 residues. V shed 5 bases and J 10 bases; nucleotides not matched to a gene: 5. This chain's CDR3 is CASSADRGEQYF. The DNA of the CDR3 is TGTGCCAGCAGCGCGGACAGGGGGGAACAGTACTTC.

This chain joins TRBV28 and TRBJ2-5; a possible D gene is TRBD1 (5 bases). V was pared by 7 bases and J by 7 bases, with 25 bases between. CDR1 and CDR2 (germline): MDHEN, SYDVKM. The CDR3 spans 16 residues. CDR3 in amino acids: CASKGGARPTLGTQYF. Here the CDR3 DNA reads TGTGCCAGCAAGGGTGGGGCCCGACCTACCTTGGGGACCCAGTACTTC.

V and J are TRBV7-5 and TRBJ2-5; TRBD1, the D gene given by the table, was not confirmed from the DNA. TRBV7-5 is classified as a pseudogene. The CDR3 has 14 residues. This CDR3 reads CARRTGGTQETQYF. Here the CDR3 DNA reads TGTGCCAGAAGGACAGGGGGCACACAAGAGACCCAGTACTTC.

The gene calls are TRBV19 and TRBJ1-2, with D hard to call. Trimming removed 9 bases at V and 4 bases at J, with 18 bases between. The germline gives CDR1 LNHDA, CDR2 SQIVND (reference sequence). CDR3 size: 14 residues. The CDR3 region has the DNA TGTGCCAGCGAGCCCCGTGAGGTAGCCTATGGCTACACCTTC. This gives the protein CASEPREVAYGYTF.

This clone was seen just once. The V call is TRBV2, the J call TRBJ2-1, with 11 nucleotides matching TRBD2. CDR1 is SNHLY and CDR2 is FYNNEI in the germline V gene. V trimming: 7 bases; J trimming: 9 bases; junction bases outside the gene matches: 8. This CDR3 region has 14 residues. CDR3 sequence (DNA): TGTGCCAGCATTTGGGGACTAGCGGTTGTTGAGCAGTTCTTC. As protein: CASIWGLAVVEQFF.

This chain uses TRBV29-1 with TRBJ1-1, with no clear D. With 5 bases removed from V and 4 bases from J, the gap between germline ends came to 14 bases. The germline CDR1 and CDR2 sequences are SQVTM and ANQGSEA. This CDR3 has 13 amino acids. DNA for the CDR3: TGCAGCGTTATGGTCCAAGCGAGCACTGAAGCTTTCTTT. Protein sequence: CSVMVQASTEAFF.

This chain connects TRBV18 to TRBJ1-2; no reliable D call. The CDR3 is 17 residues long. The germline CDR1 and CDR2 sequences are KGHSH and LQKENI. Trimming took off 3 bases at V and 3 bases at J, with 20 bases between the two ends. The CDR3 reads CASSPTRSGSVDYGYTF. CDR3 bases: TGTGCCAGCTCACCGACCCGATCGGGGTCGGTGGACTATGGCTACACCTTC. The complete variable domain, with remaining parts taken from reference TRBV18 and TRBJ1-2, reads NAGVMQNPRHLVRRRGQEARLRCSPMKGHSHVYWYRQLPEEGLKFMVYLQKENIIDESGMPKERFSAEFPKEGPSILRIQQVVRGDSAAYFCASSPTRSGSVDYGYTFGSGTRLTVV.